The 26 T cell receptor beta chains given below trace back to one sample, sequenced in a study of T cell changes during pregnancy in multiple sclerosis. Clones were read by immunoSEQ multiplex PCR, and TCRdb kept only the in-frame ones, dropping some. The sample has roughly 80,000 clones; around 90% are singletons. Sample: peripheral blood, taken before pregnancy. Receptor source: a female donor with multiple sclerosis, enrolled in a pregnancy study.

The J gene is TRBJ2-7, the V gene TRBV19; TRBD2 is a possible D gene (5 bases). Trimming took off 1 base at V and 5 bases at J, with 12 bases between the two ends. This CDR3 is 14 amino acids long. From germline, CDR1 is LNHDA and CDR2 SQIVND (reference sequence). The CDR3 spells CASSIALATHEQYF. The DNA of the CDR3 is TGTGCCAGTAGTATAGCGCTAGCAACACACGAGCAGTACTTC.

The rearrangement links TRBV2 to TRBJ2-2; the match to TRBD2 covers 9 bases. CDR3 length equals 17 residues. The V and J ends lost 2 bases and 4 bases, in that order; junction bases with no gene match: 8. The germline V gene has CDR1 SNHLY and CDR2 FYNNEI. The CDR3 bases are TGTGCCAGCAGTGAACCTCTCGCGGGAGGGAGCACCGGGGAGCTGTTTTTT. It codes for CASSEPLAGGSTGELFF. Filled out from reference TRBV2 and TRBJ2-2, the complete variable domain reads EPEVTQTPSHQVTQMGQEVILRCVPISNHLYFYWYRQILGQKVEFLVSFYNNEISEKSEIFDDQFSVERPDGSNFTLKIRSTKLEDSAMYFCASSEPLAGGSTGELFFGEGSRLTVL.

V is TRBV7-6 and J is TRBJ2-6; D possibly corresponds to TRBD1 (7 bases). The CDR3 extends over 17 amino acids. Per the germline V gene, CDR1 is SGHVS and CDR2 is FNYEAQ. V lost 4 bases to trimming and J lost 0 bases, with 13 bases between them. Here the CDR3 reads CASSSGTAGSGANVLTF. The CDR3 DNA is TGTGCCAGCAGCTCCGGGACAGCGGGCTCTGGGGCCAACGTCCTGACTTTC.

The gene calls are TRBV14 and TRBJ2-2; tentative D call: TRBD2 (5 bases). V was pared by 4 bases and J by 2 bases, with 14 bases between. CDR1 is SGHDN, CDR2 FVKESK, per germline. CDR3 length: 16 amino acids. DNA of the CDR3: TGTGCCAGCAGCCGCAACCAAGCGGTTAACACCGGGGAGCTGTTTTTT. Protein: CASSRNQAVNTGELFF.

This chain connects TRBV19 to TRBJ1-2; TRBD1 is a possible D gene (5 bases). This CDR3 comprises 13 residues. V was clipped by 7 bases and J by 4 bases, with 13 bases between them. Germline-derived CDR1 and CDR2 are LNHDA and SQIVND (reference sequence). The CDR3 nucleotides are TGTGCCAGTAAGTTAACTACAGGCTATGGCTACACCTTC. Its protein is CASKLTTGYGYTF.

V usage is TRBV7-8 and J usage is TRBJ2-1; 7 bases agree with TRBD1. V gave up 2 bases and J gave up 4 bases; unmatched junction bases: 8. Per germline, CDR1 SGHVS and CDR2 FQNEAQ. CDR3 size: 16 residues. CDR3 DNA sequence: TGTGCCAGCAGCTTAACCGTTGGACAGGCGTACAATGAGCAGTTCTTC. Residues: CASSLTVGQAYNEQFF.

V is TRBV28 and J is TRBJ1-5; D is possibly TRBD1 (6 bases). Germline loops: CDR1 MDHEN, CDR2 SYDVKM. V lost 6 bases and J lost 6, with 12 bases in between. The CDR3 loop spans 13 amino acids. CDR3 DNA sequence: TGTGCCAGCAGGGGGACACCCTCTCAGCCCCAGCATTTT. Protein: CASRGTPSQPQHF.

The chain employs TRBV15 and TRBJ1-4, with 8 bases matching TRBD1. Germline values: CDR1 LNHNV, CDR2 YYDKDF (reference sequence). This CDR3 is built from 14 residues. With V trimmed by 6 bases and J by 8 bases, 8 bases remained unmatched. CDR3: CATRIDRGREKLFF. The CDR3, as DNA: TGTGCCACCAGGATAGACAGGGGAAGGGAAAAACTGTTTTTT.

The chain joins TRBV11-2 to TRBJ2-7; 7 nucleotides agree with TRBD2. The germline CDR1 and CDR2 sequences are SGHAT and FQNNGV. CDR3 size: 14 residues. V lost 6 bases and J lost 4; bases outside the gene matches: 9. The CDR3 loop is CASRASFGGYEQYF. The CDR3 DNA reads as TGTGCCAGCAGGGCGTCGTTCGGGGGGTACGAGCAGTACTTC.

The chain links TRBV5-1 to TRBJ2-3, with a weak D call TRBD1 (5 bases). CDR3 length: 15 amino acids. Germline CDR1 reads SGHRS; CDR2 reads YFSETQ. The germline V and J ends were trimmed by 2 bases and 2 bases, with 12 bases remaining between them. CDR3 sequence: CASSLGAGNTDTQYF. CDR3 sequence (DNA): TGCGCCAGCAGCTTAGGCGCAGGGAACACAGATACGCAGTATTTT.

The V gene is TRBV7-9, the J gene TRBJ1-2, with D perhaps matching TRBD1 (5 bases). Trimming pared 2 bases from V and 4 bases from J, leaving 17 bases between. The CDR3 extends over 16 amino acids. Per the germline V gene, CDR1 is SEHNR and CDR2 is FQNEAQ (reference sequence). The CDR3 sequence: CASSLLFGTMVYGYTF. The CDR3, as DNA: TGTGCCAGCAGCTTATTGTTCGGGACTATGGTCTATGGCTACACCTTC.

The chain joins TRBV7-9 to TRBJ2-3, with no clear D. CDR1 is SEHNR, CDR2 FQNEAQ, per germline (reference sequence). The ends were cut back, 0 bases at V and 7 bases at J, with 5 bases in the middle. The length of the CDR3 is 12 residues. CDR3 amino acids: CASSLAGNTQYF. As DNA, the CDR3 is TGTGCCAGCAGCTTAGCGGGCAATACGCAGTATTTT.

This sequence joins TRBV28 and TRBJ1-1; D possibly corresponds to TRBD1 (5 bases). Germline CDR1 MDHEN, CDR2 SYDVKM. Deletions cut 2 bases from V and 4 bases from J, with 14 bases between. This CDR3 has 15 residues. The CDR3 nucleotides are TGTGCCAGCAGTTTAACCCCAGGGTGGTCCACTGAAGCTTTCTTT. This sequence encodes CASSLTPGWSTEAFF.

The chain is built from TRBV5-6 and TRBJ2-7; D possibly corresponds to TRBD2 (6 bases). The CDR3 is made up of 16 amino acids. CDR1 and CDR2 from the germline V gene are SGHDT and YYEEEE. V dropped 0 bases and J dropped 3 bases, with 16 bases sitting between them. CDR3 residues: CASSLVGTSAVYEQYF. The CDR3 nucleotides read TGTGCCAGCAGCTTGGTAGGGACTTCCGCAGTCTACGAGCAGTACTTC.

The rearrangement joins TRBV6-5 to TRBJ2-7; no clear D gene. Trimming pared 4 bases from V and 0 bases from J, leaving 16 bases between. This CDR3 has 16 residues. Per the germline V gene, CDR1 is MNHEY and CDR2 is SVGAGI. CDR3 in amino acids: CASSSPGSLGSYEQYF. DNA of the CDR3: TGTGCCAGCAGTTCGCCCGGGTCCCTGGGCTCCTACGAGCAGTACTTC.

The gene calls are TRBV5-1 and TRBJ2-2; 7 bases are shared with TRBD1. The V gene's germline CDR1 is SGHRS and CDR2 YFSETQ. CDR3 length: 15 residues. V was pared by 3 bases and J by 5 bases, with 7 bases of the junction left unmatched. Here the CDR3 reads CASSSGTVGTGELFF. Here the CDR3 DNA reads TGCGCCAGCAGCTCCGGGACAGTCGGGACCGGGGAGCTGTTTTTT.

This clone was recorded a few times. The chain joins TRBV7-2 to TRBJ2-6, with TRBD1 matching over 7 bases. Germline loops: CDR1 SGHTA, CDR2 FQGNSA. This CDR3 has 14 amino acids. V was pared by 5 bases and J by 8 bases, with 6 bases of the junction left unmatched. The CDR3 is CASSPDRVSNVLTF. CDR3 sequence (DNA): TGTGCCAGCAGCCCCGACAGGGTTTCCAACGTCCTGACTTTC.

The chain joins TRBV9 to TRBJ1-3, with D perhaps TRBD1 (5 bases). Germline V gene lookup returns CDR1 SGDLS and CDR2 YYNGEE. The CDR3 covers 19 residues. Trimming removed 0 bases from V and 0 bases from J, with 19 bases in between. In DNA form, the CDR3 reads TGTGCCAGCAGCGTAGGGGCTGGACAAAAGGACTACTCTGGAAACACCATATATTTT. Amino acids: CASSVGAGQKDYSGNTIYF.

This clone was seen only a few times. The chain has TRBV6-6 and TRBJ1-1, with a tentative D call TRBD1 (5 bases). The CDR3 has 14 amino acids. CDR1 and CDR2 from the germline V gene are MNHNY and SVGAGI (reference sequence). V was clipped by 0 bases and J by 1 base, with 6 bases between them. CDR3 sequence reads: CASSYSTANTEAFF. CDR3 DNA sequence: TGTGCCAGCAGTTACTCGACAGCGAACACTGAAGCTTTCTTT.

The chain recombines TRBV7-9 with TRBJ2-7; tentatively, D is TRBD2 (5 bases). This CDR3 has 16 amino acids. Germline-derived CDR1 and CDR2 are SEHNR and FQNEAQ (reference sequence). Trimming removed 3 bases from V and 4 bases from J, with 19 bases in between. The DNA of the CDR3 is TGTGCCAGCAGCTTCGTCGGGATGTCCGGGCAATACGAGCAGTACTTC. Protein product: CASSFVGMSGQYEQYF.

The chain combines TRBV5-1 with TRBJ2-7; perhaps TRBD2 as D (7 bases). Germline assignment: CDR1 SGHRS and CDR2 YFSETQ. This CDR3 region has 15 residues. Trimming pared 0 bases from V and 3 bases from J, leaving 13 bases between. The CDR3 sequence: CASSLGRGGGYEQYF. CDR3 nucleotides: TGCGCCAGCAGCTTGGGCAGGGGAGGGGGCTACGAGCAGTACTTC.

The chain is built from TRBV28 and TRBJ2-7; TRBD2 aligns across 9 bases. This CDR3 has 16 residues. Trimming cost V 4 bases and J 0 bases; bases outside gene matches: 7. CDR1 is MDHEN, CDR2 SYDVKM, per germline. The CDR3 DNA sequence: TGTGCCAGCAGTTCCCAAAGGACTAGCGTCTCCTACGAGCAGTACTTC. Translated, it gives CASSSQRTSVSYEQYF.

This rearrangement joins TRBV7-9 to TRBJ2-3; TRBD2 might be the D (7 bases). The CDR3 covers 14 residues. Trimming cost V 1 base and J 5 bases, with 10 bases left between them. Germline loops: CDR1 SEHNR, CDR2 FQNEAQ (reference sequence). The CDR3, as DNA: TGTGCCAGCAGCTTAGTGGGAGGGGGAGATACGCAGTATTTT. Its protein product is CASSLVGGGDTQYF.

This clone was counted a few times. V gene TRBV5-1 combines with J gene TRBJ2-7; possible D gene TRBD2, 5 bases. The CDR3 length is 17 residues. Germline-derived CDR1 and CDR2 are SGHRS and YFSETQ. Between the trimmed V and J ends, which lost 0 bases and 2 bases, there was a span of 18 bases. This CDR3 reads CASSLGVLWTHPYEQYF. The DNA for the CDR3 is TGCGCCAGCAGCTTGGGGGTCCTTTGGACTCACCCCTACGAGCAGTACTTC.

The V gene is TRBV19, the J gene TRBJ1-1, with 9 bases lining up with TRBD1. Germline-derived CDR1 and CDR2 are LNHDA and SQIVND (reference sequence). This CDR3 region has 14 residues. Losses at the gene ends were 4 bases for V and 12 bases for J; bases not matched to a gene: 12. The CDR3, as DNA: TGTGCCAGTAGTACAGTACTTGGGACAGGGAGAACTTTCTTT. This codes for CASSTVLGTGRTFF.

The chain carries TRBV27 and TRBJ2-3, with 7 bases matching TRBD2. The CDR3 runs to 17 residues. Germline V gives CDR1 MNHEY, CDR2 SMNVEV (reference sequence). The junction had 10 bases not matched to a gene; V was cut back by 2 bases and J by 2 bases. The CDR3 region has the DNA TGTGCCAGCAGTTTAACCGCGACTAGCAGGTACACAGATACGCAGTATTTT. Its translation is CASSLTATSRYTDTQYF.